These 19 T cell receptor beta chains share one sample of origin, sequenced in a study of cytomegalovirus exposure and HLA in healthy donors. Both 60 Vbeta primers and 13 Jbeta primers went into the PCR. TCRdb keeps only in-frame clones here, not all; method: immunoSEQ multiplex PCR. The sample lists roughly 180,000 clones, approximately 85% occurring once. The sequenced sample consisted of PBMCs. Receptors were obtained from a man in his late teens or twenties in good health and CMV-seropositive.

The chain is built from TRBV5-4 and TRBJ2-5, with 9 bases that match TRBD1. CDR1 SGHNT and CDR2 YYREEE come from the germline V gene (reference sequence). CDR3 length: 14 amino acids. V gave up 6 bases and J gave up 2 bases; unmatched junction bases: 5. CDR3 region: CASTIQGAQETQYF. The CDR3 nucleotides are TGTGCCAGCACCATACAGGGGGCACAAGAGACCCAGTACTTC.

The chain is built from TRBV6-1 and TRBJ1-1; the match to TRBD1 covers 7 bases. This CDR3 comprises 15 residues. The germline gives CDR1 MNHNS, CDR2 SASEGT. The ends lost 6 bases at V and 4 bases at J; junction bases unmatched: 11. The DNA for the CDR3 is TGTGCCAGCAGGATGCCGGGACAGAGCTTCACTGAAGCTTTCTTT. Its protein product is CASRMPGQSFTEAFF.

The chain has TRBV25-1 and TRBJ1-2, with D possibly TRBD1 on 5 matching bases. The CDR3 has 13 residues. CDR1 MGHDK and CDR2 SYGVNS come from the germline V gene. Trimming took 4 bases from V and 4 from J, leaving 10 bases between them. DNA of the CDR3: TGTGCCAGCAGTGGGACAAACTCCTATGGCTACACCTTC. Translating gives CASSGTNSYGYTF.

In its sample, this clone was seen a few times. V and J are TRBV9 and TRBJ1-3; 8 nucleotides match TRBD1. J was trimmed by 2 bases and V by 3 bases; bases with no gene match: 4. CDR1 and CDR2 from the germline V gene are SGDLS and YYNGEE. The CDR3 extends over 15 amino acids. CDR3 sequence: CASSALTGAGNTIYF. In nucleotides, the CDR3 is TGTGCCAGCAGCGCCCTGACAGGGGCTGGAAACACCATATATTTT.

This clone came up once. The rearrangement links TRBV30 to TRBJ2-3; 10 positions agree with TRBD2. The CDR3 runs to 17 residues. The germline V gene has CDR1 GTSNPN and CDR2 SVGIG (reference sequence). The V and J ends lost 0 bases and 1 base, in that order; junction bases with no gene match: 7. Written as DNA, the CDR3 is TGTGCCTGGAGTGTACGAGCGGGGGGGCCGGGCACAGATACGCAGTATTTT. This encodes CAWSVRAGGPGTDTQYF.

This clone was recorded only once. The rearrangement uses TRBV18 and TRBJ1-1; D is unclear. CDR1 and CDR2 (germline): KGHSH, LQKENI. V lost 0 bases to trimming and J lost 1 base, with 9 bases between them. CDR3 length: 15 residues. CDR3 loop: CASSPPSAGNTEAFF. The CDR3 DNA reads as TGTGCCAGCTCACCACCGTCGGCGGGGAACACTGAAGCTTTCTTT.

The V call is TRBV5-1, the J call TRBJ2-5, with 10 bases that match TRBD1. V lost 0 bases and J lost 3; bases outside the gene matches: 14. Germline CDR1 is SGHRS and CDR2 is YFSETQ. The CDR3 is 19 residues long. CDR3: CASSLGVPGQGSPKETQYF. The CDR3 DNA sequence: TGCGCCAGCAGCTTGGGCGTCCCGGGACAGGGGTCGCCCAAAGAGACCCAGTACTTC. The whole variable domain, remainder taken from reference TRBV5-1 and TRBJ2-5, is KAGVTQTPRYLIKTRGQQVTLSCSPISGHRSVSWYQQTPGQGLQFLFEYFSETQRNKGNFPGRFSGRQFSNSRSEMNVSTLELGDSALYLCASSLGVPGQGSPKETQYFGPGTRLLVL.

The V gene is TRBV5-4, the J gene TRBJ2-7; possible D gene TRBD1, 5 bases. This CDR3 has 14 amino acids. V was shortened by 2 bases and J by 0 bases, with 9 bases between the two germline ends. CDR1 and CDR2 from the germline V gene are SGHNT and YYREEE (reference sequence). The chain's CDR3 is CASSFGDSSYEQYF. In DNA, the CDR3 is TGTGCCAGCAGCTTTGGAGACAGCTCCTACGAGCAGTACTTC.

This clone was found a few times. The chain joins TRBV4-1 to TRBJ2-7, with D perhaps matching TRBD2 (5 bases). This CDR3 region has 12 residues. Germline assignment: CDR1 MGHRA and CDR2 YSYEKL. With 4 bases removed from V and 4 bases from J, the gap between germline ends came to 8 bases. CDR3 DNA: TGCGCCAGCAGCCCCGACTATTACGAGCAGTACTTC. This gives the protein CASSPDYYEQYF.

This CDR3 is CASSPQQDIQYF. CDR3 nucleotide sequence: TGTGCCAGCTCACCACAGCAGGACATTCAGTACTTC. The chain links TRBV18 to TRBJ2-4; D not certain. CDR3 size: 12 residues. The V end lost 1 base, the J end lost 8 bases, and 6 bases lay between the germline ends. The germline V gene has CDR1 KGHSH and CDR2 LQKENI.

This chain connects TRBV6-5 to TRBJ1-1; D might be TRBD1 (5 bases). Trimming took off 0 bases at V and 4 bases at J, with 12 bases between the two ends. Germline V gives CDR1 MNHEY, CDR2 SVGAGI. The CDR3 runs 15 residues. As DNA, the CDR3 is TGTGCCAGCAGTTACTCGGGGGGGAAGGGCACTGAAGCTTTCTTT. Its protein product is CASSYSGGKGTEAFF.

The rearrangement links TRBV4-1 to TRBJ2-3; tentative D call: TRBD2 (6 bases). Looked up from germline, CDR1 is MGHRA and CDR2 is YSYEKL. This CDR3 spans 13 amino acids. The germline V and J ends were trimmed by 11 bases and 3 bases, with 15 bases remaining between them. CDR3 in DNA: TGCGCCTCCCGCCTGGGAGGAACAGATACGCAGTATTTT. It is translated as CASRLGGTDTQYF.

The chain joins TRBV6-4 to TRBJ1-2; 8 nucleotides agree with TRBD1. Germline V gives CDR1 MRHNA, CDR2 SNTAGT. The CDR3 consists of 12 residues. Trimming cost V 9 bases and J 7 bases; bases outside gene matches: 7. The CDR3 spells CARLRGRRGYTF. The CDR3 DNA sequence: TGTGCCAGACTCAGGGGGCGCCGTGGCTACACCTTC.

Turning to this clone: With a much larger clone just one base away, this may be a read error. The gene calls are TRBV6-4 and TRBJ2-3; 10 positions agree with TRBD2. Germline V gene data show CDR1 as MRHNA and CDR2 as SNTAGT. The CDR3 has 15 amino acids. With 2 bases clipped from V and 2 bases from J, the junction kept 1 base outside the gene matches. DNA for the CDR3: TGTGCCAGCAGTGACAGCGGGGGGGCCACAGATACGCAGTATTTT. Its protein product is CASSDSGGATDTQYF.

The CDR3 spells CAWSAPLRPSYNEQFF. CDR3 in DNA: TGTGCCTGGAGTGCCCCCTTGAGGCCGTCCTACAATGAGCAGTTCTTC. This rearrangement joins TRBV30 to TRBJ2-1; no reliable D call. The V gene lost 1 base and the J gene lost 1 base, with 14 bases spanning the gap. Germline CDR1 GTSNPN, CDR2 SVGIG (reference sequence). The length of the CDR3 is 16 residues.

The chain recombines TRBV29-1 with TRBJ2-7; 12 bases fit TRBD2. Germline assignment: CDR1 SQVTM and CDR2 ANQGSEA. V dropped 6 bases and J dropped 3; count of bases not matched to a gene: 9. The CDR3 covers 15 residues. The CDR3 DNA sequence: TGCAGCGTAAAAACTAGCGGGGGGAACTTCTACGAGCAGTACTTC. Translation: CSVKTSGGNFYEQYF.

The chain links TRBV5-1 to TRBJ2-3; D is perhaps TRBD2 (6 bases). V lost 4 bases to trimming and J lost 2 bases, with 11 bases between them. The CDR3 is made up of 14 amino acids. CDR1 and CDR2 (germline): SGHRS, YFSETQ. CDR3 DNA sequence: TGCGCCAGCAGCCCCGGGACTCCCACAGATACGCAGTATTTT. Translated: CASSPGTPTDTQYF.

The chain carries TRBV2 and TRBJ2-3; 11 bases map to TRBD2. This CDR3 is 14 amino acids long. After removal of 6 bases from V and 5 bases from J, the junction contained 4 bases not matched to a gene. Germline V gives CDR1 SNHLY, CDR2 FYNNEI. CDR3 coding DNA: TGTGCCAGCAGCGGGGGGACTAGCGGAGATACGCAGTATTTT. Translated: CASSGGTSGDTQYF.

CDR3 bases: TGTGCTAGTGCCGCTACTGGACAAGGCCAAGAGACCCAGTACTTC. Encoded protein: CASAATGQGQETQYF. The chain recombines TRBV12-5 with TRBJ2-5; weak D call: TRBD1 (5 bases). This CDR3 has 15 residues. Trimming cost V 7 bases and J 1 base, with 16 bases left between them. Germline V gene lookup returns CDR1 LGHNT and CDR2 FRNRAP.